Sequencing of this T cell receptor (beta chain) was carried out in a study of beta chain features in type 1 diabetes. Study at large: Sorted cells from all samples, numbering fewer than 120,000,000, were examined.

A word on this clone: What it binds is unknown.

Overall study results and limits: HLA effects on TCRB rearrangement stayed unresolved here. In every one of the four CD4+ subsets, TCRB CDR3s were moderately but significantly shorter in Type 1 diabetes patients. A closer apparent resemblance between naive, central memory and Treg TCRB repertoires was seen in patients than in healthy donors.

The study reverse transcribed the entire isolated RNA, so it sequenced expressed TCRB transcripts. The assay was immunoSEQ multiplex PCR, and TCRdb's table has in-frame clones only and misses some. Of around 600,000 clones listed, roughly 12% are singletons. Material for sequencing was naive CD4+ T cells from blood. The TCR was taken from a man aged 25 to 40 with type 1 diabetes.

The CDR3 nucleotides are TGTGCCAGCAGTCCGGGACAGGGGAACACAGATACGCAGTATTTT. It codes for CASSPGQGNTDTQYF. The chain links TRBV6-5 to TRBJ2-3; 10 positions agree with TRBD1. This CDR3 is 15 amino acids long. The germline gives CDR1 MNHEY, CDR2 SVGAGI. Trimming removed 5 bases from V and 2 bases from J; junction bases left unmatched: 4.